These T cell receptor beta chains were read from a single sample in a study of CD8 T cells in ankylosing spondylitis. TCRdb independently ran MiXCR on the 5' RACE reads; one entry per CDR3 protein. The profile shows fewer than 200,000 distinct CDR3 sequences, 15% to 20% of them singletons. Sample: blood, either unsorted or a sorted T cell fraction (not recorded which). These receptors came from a male donor with ankylosing spondylitis or in good health (not recorded which). Both conserved end residues are part of each CDR3. The D gene is left open where the match is weak. Clone size is shown for a subset of rows, as once, few, many or a class of expanded clone.

TRBV20-1	many	-	TRBJ2-7	CSLLVETSYEQYF	TGCAGCCTGCTCGTCGAGACCTCCTACGAGCAGTACTTC
TRBV10-1	many	-	TRBJ2-1	CASSRSSDHNEQFF	TGCGCCAGCTCCCGGTCGTCCGATCACAATGAGCAGTTCTTC
TRBV9	many	TRBD2	TRBJ2-1	CASSAANSLAGGMVGEQFF	TGTGCCAGCAGCGCGGCGAACTCACTAGCGGGAGGGATGGTGGGTGAGCAGTTCTTC
TRBV28	many	-	TRBJ1-1	CASSLGRSEAFF	TGTGCCAGCAGTTTAGGGCGGAGTGAAGCTTTCTTT
TRBV28	-	-	TRBJ2-3	CASSFFRGASTDTQYF	TGTGCCAGCAGTTTCTTCCGCGGGGCTAGCACAGATACGCAGTATTTT
TRBV5-1	many	-	TRBJ1-4	CASSLDLGANEKLFF	TGCGCCAGCAGCTTAGACCTGGGGGCTAATGAAAAACTGTTTTTT
TRBV7-9	-	-	TRBJ2-2	CASSYDGNTGELFF	TGTGCCAGCAGCTATGACGGGAACACCGGGGAGCTGTTTTTT
TRBV11-3	-	-	TRBJ2-4	CASSLTESPGNIQYF	TGTGCCAGCAGCTTAACGGAAAGCCCGGGAAACATTCAGTACTTC
TRBV7-2	few	-	TRBJ1-2	CASSFALGYTF	TGTGCCAGCAGCTTCGCGCTTGGCTACACCTTC
TRBV7-2	many	-	TRBJ2-3	CASSPQGRSTDTQYF	TGTGCCAGCAGCCCCCAGGGGCGGAGCACAGATACGCAGTATTTT
TRBV12-3/TRBV12-4	many	-	TRBJ1-5	CASNNQNQPQHF	TGTGCCAGCAATAATCAGAATCAGCCCCAGCATTTT
TRBV20-1	-	-	TRBJ2-5	CSARWPVQETQYF	TGCAGTGCTAGATGGCCAGTCCAAGAGACCCAGTACTTC
TRBV12-3/TRBV12-4	-	-	TRBJ2-5	CASSGAGIETQYF	TGTGCCAGCAGTGGAGCAGGGATCGAGACCCAGTACTTC
TRBV28	-	-	TRBJ1-5	CASSPLNSNQPQHF	TGTGCCAGCAGCCCTCTCAACAGCAATCAGCCCCAGCATTTT
TRBV7-3	-	TRBD1	TRBJ1-2	CASSLSGQGADGYTF	TGTGCCAGCAGCTTATCGGGACAGGGAGCTGATGGCTACACCTTC
TRBV18	few	TRBD2	TRBJ2-1	CASSSGLAVGSEQFF	TGTGCCAGCTCATCGGGACTAGCAGTGGGCAGTGAGCAGTTCTTC
TRBV20-1	-	-	TRBJ2-1	CSAPRVGVNEQFF	TGCAGTGCTCCCCGAGTGGGCGTCAATGAGCAGTTCTTC
TRBV3-1	-	TRBD1	TRBJ1-1	CASSHRTGGNTEAFF	TGTGCCAGCAGCCACCGCACAGGGGGCAACACTGAAGCTTTCTTT
TRBV29-1	-	TRBD2	TRBJ2-2	CSVESGSSTGELFF	TGCAGCGTTGAAAGCGGGAGTAGTACCGGGGAGCTGTTTTTT
TRBV5-1	many	TRBD1	TRBJ1-1	CASSPGQGNTEAFF	TGCGCCAGCAGCCCCGGACAGGGGAACACTGAAGCTTTCTTT
TRBV29-1	many	-	TRBJ2-3	CSVGLVGVDTQYF	TGCAGCGTCGGCCTAGTGGGGGTAGATACGCAGTATTTT
TRBV7-3	-	-	TRBJ2-3	CASSVGGADTQYF	TGTGCCAGCAGCGTAGGGGGTGCAGATACGCAGTATTTT
TRBV28	few	-	TRBJ1-2	CASSSRGGMNYGYTF	TGTGCCAGCAGCTCTAGAGGAGGAATGAACTATGGCTACACCTTC
TRBV28	few	TRBD1	TRBJ1-5	CASTSGGEGNQPQHF	TGTGCCAGCACCTCAGGGGGGGAGGGCAATCAGCCCCAGCATTTT
TRBV5-1	many	-	TRBJ1-2	CASSLGPEGYTF	TGCGCCAGCAGCTTGGGTCCAGAAGGCTACACCTTC
TRBV28	few	TRBD1	TRBJ1-2	CASRTPQGAIYGYTF	TGTGCCAGCAGGACACCACAGGGGGCTATCTATGGCTACACCTTC
TRBV5-1	many	TRBD2	TRBJ2-1	CASSSGTSGSNEQFF	TGCGCCAGCAGCTCCGGGACTAGCGGGAGTAATGAGCAGTTCTTC
TRBV7-6	few	TRBD2	TRBJ2-4	CASSSEAGVKNIQYF	TGTGCCAGCAGCTCCGAGGCGGGGGTCAAAAACATTCAGTACTTC
TRBV7-8	few	-	TRBJ1-6	CASSLGIQGSSYNSPLHF	TGTGCCAGCAGCTTAGGAATACAGGGAAGCTCCTATAATTCACCCCTCCACTTT
TRBV20-1	few	TRBD1	TRBJ1-2	CSARDSRGPEHYNYGYTF	TGCAGTGCTAGGGACTCAAGGGGGCCCGAACACTATAACTATGGCTACACCTTC
TRBV29-1	few	TRBD1	TRBJ2-2	CSVATGVSTGELFF	TGCAGCGTAGCGACAGGGGTTAGCACCGGGGAGCTGTTTTTT
TRBV12-3/TRBV12-4	many	TRBD2	TRBJ2-5	CASSLTGKREARETQYF	TGTGCCAGCAGTTTAACGGGCAAGCGGGAGGCCCGGGAGACCCAGTACTTC
TRBV18	-	-	TRBJ2-4	CASSPRDPEVIQYF	TGTGCCAGCTCACCCCGGGACCCTGAGGTCATTCAGTACTTC
TRBV12-3/TRBV12-4	many	TRBD2	TRBJ2-7	CASGALAGVDYEQYF	TGTGCCAGCGGGGCCCTAGCGGGAGTGGACTACGAGCAGTACTTC
TRBV7-9	-	-	TRBJ2-5	CASSLKGGETQYF	TGTGCCAGCAGCTTAAAGGGGGGAGAGACCCAGTACTTC
TRBV5-5	few	-	TRBJ2-5	CASNSQSQETQYF	TGTGCCAGCAACTCACAGTCTCAAGAGACCCAGTACTTC
TRBV12-3/TRBV12-4	-	-	TRBJ1-2	CASSEGTQISAGYTF	TGTGCCAGCAGTGAGGGAACACAGATTTCTGCTGGCTACACCTTC
TRBV29-1	few	-	TRBJ2-7	CSVEDSGAREQYF	TGCAGCGTTGAAGACAGTGGGGCGAGGGAGCAGTACTTC